This T cell receptor (beta chain) was recovered during a study of blood T cell repertoires in COVID-19. Study at large: Material from acute and convalescent COVID-19 was sourced from the United States, Italy and Spain. PBMCs, B-cell-depleted T cells, or T cells provided the cDNA or gDNA that made up the material.

V gave up 3 bases and J gave up 6 bases, with 11 bases separating them. This CDR3 comprises 13 residues. Germline V gives CDR1 SGDLS, CDR2 YYNGEE. Original analysis: Reference gene primer amplification gave estimated nucleated cell counts. Some clones are missing from TCRdb's copy, which holds only in-frame ones; the method was immunoSEQ multiplex PCR. Clonal size and the V and J genes are those of that table, whereas D and trimming came from the DNA. This sample has fewer than 700,000 clones, with roughly nine tenths found just once. The sequence was collected from a woman aged 45-65 years with COVID-19, enrolled during active disease. This chain connects TRBV9 to TRBJ2-3, with TRBD2 as a possible D gene (5 bases). The specimen was peripheral blood. The CDR3 nucleotides are TGTGCCAGCAGCGGAGGGCACACCGATACGCAGTATTTT. It translates to CASSGGHTDTQYF.